This TCR beta chain was sequenced during a study of blood T cells in healthy people across ages. General study points: TCR beta diversity per million T cells fell roughly linearly with age.

Each sample yielded at least 6.5 million isolated PBMCs. The extraction recovered at least 6 micrograms of total RNA per sample. A second PCR of about 6 to 12 cycles used a sample-barcoded 5' primer and a J-beta primer mix. Each cDNA molecule was tagged by a template-switch adaptor with 12 random nucleotides. TCRdb fed the 5' RACE reads into MiXCR, producing one record per CDR3 protein. The table shows 700,000 or so distinct CDR3 sequences, with 22% occurring only once. CDR3 length equals 14 residues. Germline values: CDR1 GTSNPN, CDR2 SVGIG (reference sequence). The V end was cut by 2 bases, the J end by 4 bases, with 13 bases between. On this clonotype itself: The target antigen is unknown. The CDR3 does not close with the conserved phenylalanine or tryptophan, likely indicating a read error.

This sequence was found in a man aged 65-85 years in good health. The sequenced sample was blood. The rearrangement uses TRBV30 and TRBJ2-3, with D perhaps TRBD2 (6 bases). This chain's CDR3 is CAWSILGLPDTQYL. In DNA, the CDR3 is TGTGCCTGGAGTATACTGGGACTCCCAGATACGCAGTATCTT.